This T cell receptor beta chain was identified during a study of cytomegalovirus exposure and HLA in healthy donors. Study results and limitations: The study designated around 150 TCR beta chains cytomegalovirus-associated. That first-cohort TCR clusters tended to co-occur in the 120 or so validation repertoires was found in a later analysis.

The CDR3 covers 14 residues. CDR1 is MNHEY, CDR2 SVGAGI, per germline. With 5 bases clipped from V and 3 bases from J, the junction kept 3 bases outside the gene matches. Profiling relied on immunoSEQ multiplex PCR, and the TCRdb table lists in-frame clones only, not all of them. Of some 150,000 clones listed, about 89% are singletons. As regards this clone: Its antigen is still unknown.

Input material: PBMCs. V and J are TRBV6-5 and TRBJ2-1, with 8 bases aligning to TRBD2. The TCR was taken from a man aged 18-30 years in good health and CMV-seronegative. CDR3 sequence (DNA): TGTGCCAGCAGTACGGGAGGGGTCTACAATGAGCAGTTCTTC. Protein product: CASSTGGVYNEQFF.